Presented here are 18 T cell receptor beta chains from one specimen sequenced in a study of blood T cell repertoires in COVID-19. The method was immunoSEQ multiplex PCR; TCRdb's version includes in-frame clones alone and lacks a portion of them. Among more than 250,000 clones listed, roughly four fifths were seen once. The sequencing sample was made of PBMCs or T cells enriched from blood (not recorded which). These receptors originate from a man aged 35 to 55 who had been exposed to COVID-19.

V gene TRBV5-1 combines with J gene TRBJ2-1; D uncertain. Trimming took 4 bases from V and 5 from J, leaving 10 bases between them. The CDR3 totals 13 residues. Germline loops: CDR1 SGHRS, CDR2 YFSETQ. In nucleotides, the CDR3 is TGCGCCAGCAGCACCTACTTGGACAATGAGCAGTTCTTC. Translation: CASSTYLDNEQFF.

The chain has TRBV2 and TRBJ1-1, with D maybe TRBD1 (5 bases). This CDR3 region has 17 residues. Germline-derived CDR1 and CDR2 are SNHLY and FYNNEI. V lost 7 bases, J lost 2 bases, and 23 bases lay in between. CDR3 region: CASTSRGLDQLNTEAFF. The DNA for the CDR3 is TGTGCCAGCACCTCAAGGGGCCTGGATCAGCTCAACACTGAAGCTTTCTTT.

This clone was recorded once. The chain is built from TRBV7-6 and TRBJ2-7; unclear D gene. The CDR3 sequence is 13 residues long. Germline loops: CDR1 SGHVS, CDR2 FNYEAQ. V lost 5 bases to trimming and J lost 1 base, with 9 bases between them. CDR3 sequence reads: CASSDSQSYEQYF. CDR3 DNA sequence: TGTGCCAGCAGCGACTCCCAGTCCTACGAGCAGTACTTC.

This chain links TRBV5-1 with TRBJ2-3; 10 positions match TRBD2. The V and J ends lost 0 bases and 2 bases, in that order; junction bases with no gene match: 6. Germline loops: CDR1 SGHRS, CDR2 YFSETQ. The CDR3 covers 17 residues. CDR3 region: CASSLATSGKHTDTQYF. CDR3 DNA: TGCGCCAGCAGCTTGGCCACTAGCGGGAAACACACAGATACGCAGTATTTT. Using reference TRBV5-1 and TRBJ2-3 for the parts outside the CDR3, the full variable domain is KAGVTQTPRYLIKTRGQQVTLSCSPISGHRSVSWYQQTPGQGLQFLFEYFSETQRNKGNFPGRFSGRQFSNSRSEMNVSTLELGDSALYLCASSLATSGKHTDTQYFGPGTRLTVL.

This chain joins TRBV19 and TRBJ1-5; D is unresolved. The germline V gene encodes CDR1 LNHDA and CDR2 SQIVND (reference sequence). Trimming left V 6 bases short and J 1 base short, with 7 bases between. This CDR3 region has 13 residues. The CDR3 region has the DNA TGTGCCAGTAGCAAACACAGCAATCAGCCCCAGCATTTT. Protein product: CASSKHSNQPQHF.

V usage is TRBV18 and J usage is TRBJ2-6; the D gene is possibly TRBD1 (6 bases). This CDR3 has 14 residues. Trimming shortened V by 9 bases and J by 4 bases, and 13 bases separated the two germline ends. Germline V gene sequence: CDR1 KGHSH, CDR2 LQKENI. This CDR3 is CASSTGPGANVLTF. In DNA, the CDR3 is TGTGCCAGTTCAACAGGGCCCGGGGCCAACGTCCTGACTTTC.

CDR3 in amino acids: CATSDLKGDSYRSALFF. The CDR3 coding sequence is TGTGCCACCAGTGATTTGAAAGGGGACTCGTACCGTTCGGCGCTGTTTTTT. The gene calls are TRBV24-1 and TRBJ2-2; D perhaps matches TRBD2 (6 bases). The CDR3 spans 17 residues. V was trimmed by 0 bases and J by 13 bases, leaving 23 bases between them. The germline V gene encodes CDR1 KGHDR and CDR2 SFDVKD.

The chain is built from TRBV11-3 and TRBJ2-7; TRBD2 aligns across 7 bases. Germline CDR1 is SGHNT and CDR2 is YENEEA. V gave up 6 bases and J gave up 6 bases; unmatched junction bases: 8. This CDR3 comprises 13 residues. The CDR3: CASSSPTSSEQYF. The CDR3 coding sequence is TGTGCCAGCAGTTCCCCGACTAGCTCCGAGCAGTACTTC.

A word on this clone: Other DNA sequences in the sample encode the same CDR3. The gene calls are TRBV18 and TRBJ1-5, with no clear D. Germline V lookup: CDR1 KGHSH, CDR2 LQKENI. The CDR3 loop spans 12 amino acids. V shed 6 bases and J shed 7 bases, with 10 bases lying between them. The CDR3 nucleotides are TGTGCCAGCTCCCCCGGAGACCAGCCCCAGCATTTT. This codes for CASSPGDQPQHF. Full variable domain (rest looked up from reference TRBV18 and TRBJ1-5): NAGVMQNPRHLVRRRGQEARLRCSPMKGHSHVYWYRQLPEEGLKFMVYLQKENIIDESGMPKERFSAEFPKEGPSILRIQQVVRGDSAAYFCASSPGDQPQHFGDGTRLSIL.

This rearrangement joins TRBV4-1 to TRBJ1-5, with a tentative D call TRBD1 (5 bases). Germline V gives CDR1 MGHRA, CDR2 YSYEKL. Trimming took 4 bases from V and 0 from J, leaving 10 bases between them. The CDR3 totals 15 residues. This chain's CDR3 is CASSLVDSSNQPQHF. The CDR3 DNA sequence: TGCGCCAGCAGCCTCGTTGACAGTAGCAATCAGCCCCAGCATTTT.

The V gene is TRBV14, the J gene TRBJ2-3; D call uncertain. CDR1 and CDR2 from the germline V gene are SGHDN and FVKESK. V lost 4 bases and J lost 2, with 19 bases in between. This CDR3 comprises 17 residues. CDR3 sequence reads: CASSRFFRAAYTDTQYF. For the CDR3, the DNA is TGTGCCAGCAGCCGATTTTTCCGCGCTGCCTACACAGATACGCAGTATTTT.

CDR3 in DNA: TGTGCCAGTGCACATAGGACTAGCGCCTACGAGCAGTACTTC. This sequence encodes CASAHRTSAYEQYF. The gene calls are TRBV19 and TRBJ2-7; 9 bases agree with TRBD2. Germline values: CDR1 LNHDA, CDR2 SQIVND (reference sequence). V lost 8 bases to trimming and J lost 2 bases; unmatched junction nucleotides: 7. CDR3 length equals 14 residues.

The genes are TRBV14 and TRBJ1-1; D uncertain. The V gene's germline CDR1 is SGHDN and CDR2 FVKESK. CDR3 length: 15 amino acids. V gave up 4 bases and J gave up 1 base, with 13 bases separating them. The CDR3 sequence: CASSRGLVGNTEAFF. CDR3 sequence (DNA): TGTGCCAGCAGCCGAGGCTTAGTGGGGAACACTGAAGCTTTCTTT.

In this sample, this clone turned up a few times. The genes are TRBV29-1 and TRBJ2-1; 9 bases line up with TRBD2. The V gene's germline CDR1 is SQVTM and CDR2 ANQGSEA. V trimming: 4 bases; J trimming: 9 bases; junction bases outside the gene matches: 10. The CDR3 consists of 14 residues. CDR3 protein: CSVASGAPPFEQFF. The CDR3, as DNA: TGCAGCGTTGCTAGCGGGGCCCCTCCTTTTGAGCAGTTCTTC.

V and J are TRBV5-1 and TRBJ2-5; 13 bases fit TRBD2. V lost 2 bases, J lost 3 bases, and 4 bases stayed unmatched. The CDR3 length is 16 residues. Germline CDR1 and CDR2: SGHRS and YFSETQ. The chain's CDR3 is CASSFGGLAGKETQYF. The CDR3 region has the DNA TGCGCCAGCAGCTTTGGGGGACTAGCGGGAAAAGAGACCCAGTACTTC.

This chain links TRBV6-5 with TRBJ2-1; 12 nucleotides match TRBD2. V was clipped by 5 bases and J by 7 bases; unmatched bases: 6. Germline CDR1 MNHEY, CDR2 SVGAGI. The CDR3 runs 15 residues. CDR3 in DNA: TGTGCCAGCAGTCTACTAGCGGGAGGAGGGAATGAGCAGTTCTTC. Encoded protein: CASSLLAGGGNEQFF.

CDR3 residues: CASNSAENTEAFF. Here the CDR3 DNA reads TGTGCCAGCAACTCTGCGGAGAACACTGAAGCTTTCTTT. The rearrangement links TRBV3-1 (or the pseudogene TRBV3-2) to TRBJ1-1; D is unresolved. From germline, CDR1 is LGHDT and CDR2 YNNKEL (reference sequence). The germline V and J ends were trimmed by 7 bases and 1 base, with 10 bases remaining between them. CDR3 size: 13 residues.

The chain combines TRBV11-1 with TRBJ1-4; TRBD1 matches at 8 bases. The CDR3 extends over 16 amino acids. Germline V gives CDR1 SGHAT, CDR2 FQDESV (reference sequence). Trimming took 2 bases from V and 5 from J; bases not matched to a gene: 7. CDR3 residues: CASSLRLRQGNEKLFF. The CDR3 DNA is TGTGCCAGCAGCTTACGGTTGCGACAGGGGAATGAAAAACTGTTTTTT.